A selection of T cell receptor beta chains follows, all from one sample in a study of blood T cell repertoires in COVID-19. Profiled with immunoSEQ multiplex PCR; TCRdb holds only in-frame clones, not every one. The sample gives around 69,000 clones, approximately 92% of which show up once; roughly 5% is in the top ten. The sequencing input was peripheral blood. Receptors originate from a woman aged 45 to 65 with active COVID-19. Each CDR3 is given with its conserved first and last residue. The D gene is left open where the match is weak. Expanded clones get a size class; other rows say once, few or many, or leave the size out.

j_gene | d_gene | v_gene | abundance | CDR3aa | CDR3nt
TRBJ2-2 | TRBD1 | TRBV3-1/TRBV3-2 | . | CASSPGQGGTGELFF | TGTGCCAGCAGCCCCGGACAGGGTGGGACCGGGGAGCTGTTTTTT
TRBJ2-2 | . | TRBV13 | few | CASSTDRNTGELFF | TGTGCCAGCAGCACCGACAGAAACACCGGGGAGCTGTTTTTT
TRBJ1-5 | . | TRBV6-5 | . | CLLVRQPQHF | TGTTTACTGGTTCGGCAGCCCCAGCATTTT
TRBJ2-2 | . | TRBV11-2 | . | CASSPGLLNTGELFF | TGTGCCAGCAGCCCGGGACTGTTGAACACCGGGGAGCTGTTTTTT
TRBJ1-3 | TRBD1 | TRBV4-2 | . | CASELTGTPSGNTIYF | TGTGCCAGCGAGTTGACAGGGACCCCCTCTGGAAACACCATATATTTT
TRBJ1-1 | TRBD1 | TRBV27 | . | CASRGQVALPEAFF | TGTGCCAGCAGAGGACAGGTAGCTCTCCCTGAAGCTTTCTTT
TRBJ2-5 | TRBD2 | TRBV7-3 | . | CASSTGLAEETQYF | TGTGCCAGCAGCACCGGACTAGCGGAAGAGACCCAGTACTTC
TRBJ1-6 | . | TRBV7-6 | . | CASSLRQGYYSPLHF | TGTGCCAGCAGCTTAAGGCAGGGGTATTATTCACCCCTCCACTTT
TRBJ1-5 | TRBD1 | TRBV12-5 | once | CASGLAQGKGNQPQHF | TGTGCTAGTGGTTTAGCACAGGGGAAGGGCAATCAGCCCCAGCATTTT
TRBJ1-3 | TRBD1 | TRBV7-2 | . | CASGLGQLGNTIYF | TGTGCCAGCGGACTGGGACAGCTTGGAAACACCATATATTTT
TRBJ2-3 | . | TRBV30 | . | CAWSIRNPRGTDTQYF | TGTGCCTGGAGTATAAGAAACCCGCGGGGCACAGATACGCAGTATTTT
TRBJ1-1 | . | TRBV29-1 | . | CSVMGHLNTEAFF | TGCAGCGTTATGGGCCACTTGAACACTGAAGCTTTCTTT
TRBJ2-2 | . | TRBV3-1/TRBV3-2 | . | CASSQGTSTGELFF | TGTGCCAGCAGCCAAGGAACGAGCACCGGGGAGCTGTTTTTT
TRBJ2-3 | TRBD2 | TRBV18 | . | CASSPGTSGRASDTQYF | TGTGCCAGCTCACCCGGGACTAGCGGGAGAGCATCAGATACGCAGTATTTT
TRBJ1-6 | TRBD1 | TRBV11-2 | . | CASSSRGRGTGDNSPLHF | TGTGCCAGCAGCTCCCGGGGGCGCGGGACAGGAGATAATTCACCCCTCCACTTT
TRBJ2-7 | . | TRBV20-1 | . | CSARALYEQYF | TGCAGTGCTAGAGCCTTATACGAGCAGTACTTC
TRBJ2-1 | . | TRBV12-3/TRBV12-4 | few | CASSFRGNNEQFF | TGTGCCAGCAGTTTCCGCGGGAACAATGAGCAGTTCTTC
TRBJ2-2 | . | TRBV5-1 | . | CASGGIRANTGELFF | TGCGCCAGCGGGGGGATACGGGCAAACACCGGGGAGCTGTTTTTT
TRBJ2-3 | . | TRBV7-9 | . | CASSGWGSTDTQYF | TGTGCCAGCTCCGGTTGGGGCTCCACAGATACGCAGTATTTT
TRBJ1-5 | . | TRBV19 | . | CASSIYAGNSNQPQHF | TGTGCCAGTAGTATTTATGCAGGGAATAGCAATCAGCCCCAGCATTTT
TRBJ1-4 | . | TRBV18 | . | CASSPEGEKLFF | TGTGCCAGCTCACCCGAGGGTGAAAAACTGTTTTTT
TRBJ2-7 | TRBD1 | TRBV7-3 | . | CASSIRQGNEQYF | TGTGCCAGCAGCATACGACAGGGAAACGAGCAGTACTTC
TRBJ1-5 | TRBD1 | TRBV30 | . | CAWSGDSGDGPQHF | TGTGCCTGGAGTGGGGACAGCGGAGATGGGCCCCAGCATTTT
TRBJ2-1 | . | TRBV7-3 | . | CASSLTGNLDYNEQFF | TGTGCCAGCAGCTTAACCGGTAACTTAGACTACAATGAGCAGTTCTTC
TRBJ2-1 | TRBD1 | TRBV9 | few | CASSDPGQGYNEQFF | TGTGCCAGCAGCGATCCAGGACAGGGCTACAATGAGCAGTTCTTC
TRBJ1-6 | TRBD1 | TRBV27 | . | CASSLGTGFNSPLHF | TGTGCCAGCAGTTTGGGGACAGGCTTTAATTCACCCCTCCACTTT
TRBJ1-2 | TRBD1 | TRBV9 | . | CASSTTGTGNGYTF | TGTGCCAGCAGCACAACCGGGACAGGGAACGGCTACACCTTC